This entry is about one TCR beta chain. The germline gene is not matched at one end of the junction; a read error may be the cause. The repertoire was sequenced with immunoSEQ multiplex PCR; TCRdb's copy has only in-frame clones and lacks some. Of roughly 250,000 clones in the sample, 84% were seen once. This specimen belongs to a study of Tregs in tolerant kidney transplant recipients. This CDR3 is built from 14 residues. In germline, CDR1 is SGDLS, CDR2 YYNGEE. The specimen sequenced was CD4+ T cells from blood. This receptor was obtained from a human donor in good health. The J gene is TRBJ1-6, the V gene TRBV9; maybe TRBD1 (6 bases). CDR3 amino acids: CAGSDRTVNSPLHF. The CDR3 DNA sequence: TGTGCCGGCAGCGATCGGACAGTTAATTCACCCCTCCACTTT.